This T cell receptor beta chain is from a study of blood T cell repertoires in COVID-19. Under the authors' procedure: How many nucleated cells were present was estimated from reference gene primer amplification. Only in-frame clones appear in the TCRdb table, and some are missing; sequencing was by immunoSEQ multiplex PCR. The V and J calls and clone size come from that table; D and trimming were worked out from the DNA. The table has around 180,000 clones, 88% seen once. The clonotype originates from a man aged 55 to 70 with acute or convalescent COVID-19. The source material was peripheral blood.

CDR3: CASSPARTSAYRTDTQYF. The CDR3 DNA reads as TGTGCCAGCAGCCCGGCTCGGACTAGCGCCTACCGCACAGATACGCAGTATTTT. The gene calls are TRBV7-3 and TRBJ2-3; TRBD2 agrees at 9 bases. J was trimmed by 1 base and V by 5 bases; bases with no gene match: 13. The CDR3 runs to 18 residues. Germline V gene sequence: CDR1 SGHTA, CDR2 FQGTGA.